The 21 T cell receptor beta chains reported below all come from one sample, sequenced in a study of cytomegalovirus exposure and HLA in healthy donors. The table came from immunoSEQ multiplex PCR; TCRdb's copy has only in-frame clones and leaves some out. Counted here are some 130,000 clones, roughly nine tenths occurring once; the ten biggest clones make up less than 3%. Specimen: PBMCs. The source is a man aged 18 to 30 in good health and CMV-seronegative.

The chain links TRBV25-1 to TRBJ2-5, with TRBD1 matching 7 bases. There are 12 residues in the CDR3. CDR1 is MGHDK and CDR2 is SYGVNS in the germline V gene. J gave up 3 bases and V 6 bases, and 1 base lay outside the gene matches. The CDR3 region is CASRDREETQYF. In nucleotides, the CDR3 is TGTGCCAGCAGAGACAGGGAAGAGACCCAGTACTTC. Drawing the rest from reference TRBV25-1 and TRBJ2-5, the complete variable domain is EADIYQTPRYLVIGTGKKITLECSQTMGHDKMYWYQQDPGMELHLIHYSYGVNSTEKGDLSSESTVSRIRTEHFPLTLESARPSHTSQYLCASRDREETQYFGPGTRLLVL.

This clone was observed once. The chain links TRBV7-2 to TRBJ2-7; 8 bases agree with TRBD1. Germline V gene sequence: CDR1 SGHTA, CDR2 FQGNSA. The CDR3 loop spans 16 amino acids. V lost 2 bases and J lost 1; bases outside the gene matches: 7. CDR3 bases: TGTGCCAGCAGCTTAACCCCCCAGGGGGCATCCTACGAGCAGTACTTC. It is translated as CASSLTPQGASYEQYF.

The V call is TRBV18, the J call TRBJ1-3; no definite D call. The CDR3 length is 16 residues. The germline CDR1 and CDR2 sequences are KGHSH and LQKENI. Trimming took off 3 bases at V and 5 bases at J, with 17 bases between the two ends. The CDR3 DNA reads TGTGCCAGCTCACCGGAGACGGGAGCTCCTCGAAACACCATATATTTT. It translates to CASSPETGAPRNTIYF.

The V call is TRBV21-1, the J call TRBJ2-3; TRBD2 is the table's D call, not checked against the DNA. TRBV21-1 is marked as a pseudogene. This CDR3 spans 14 amino acids. The chain's CDR3 is CASSKEPGVDTQYF. CDR3 coding DNA: TGTGCCAGCAGCAAAGAGCCGGGGGTTGATACGCAGTATTTT.

This clone was observed a single time. V gene TRBV7-6 combines with J gene TRBJ2-1; the D is unclear. The CDR3 consists of 15 residues. Germline values: CDR1 SGHVS, CDR2 FNYEAQ. Deletions cut 5 bases from V and 2 bases from J, with 13 bases between. CDR3 nucleotides: TGTGCCAGCAGCCTAATGATTCCCCCCTACAATGAGCAGTTCTTC. It is translated as CASSLMIPPYNEQFF.

This rearrangement joins TRBV2 to TRBJ2-7; 9 positions match TRBD1. V lost 3 bases to trimming and J lost 3 bases; unmatched junction nucleotides: 6. Germline V gene data show CDR1 as SNHLY and CDR2 as FYNNEI. The CDR3 is 15 amino acids. CDR3 bases: TGTGCCAGCAGTGACTATACGGACAGGGGCTACGAGCAGTACTTC. Translating it yields CASSDYTDRGYEQYF. The whole variable domain, remainder taken from reference TRBV2 and TRBJ2-7, is EPEVTQTPSHQVTQMGQEVILRCVPISNHLYFYWYRQILGQKVEFLVSFYNNEISEKSEIFDDQFSVERPDGSNFTLKIRSTKLEDSAMYFCASSDYTDRGYEQYFGPGTRLTVT.

The chain recombines TRBV7-2 with TRBJ2-7; TRBD2 agrees at 7 bases. Germline V gene data show CDR1 as SGHTA and CDR2 as FQGNSA. The ends lost 3 bases at V and 6 bases at J; junction bases unmatched: 8. The CDR3 runs 14 residues. DNA of the CDR3: TGTGCCAGCAGCTTGTCCCTAGGACTAGGCGAGCAGTACTTC. This sequence encodes CASSLSLGLGEQYF.

The chain carries TRBV5-6 and TRBJ1-1; possible D gene TRBD1, 5 bases. V was cut by 2 bases and J by 12 bases, with 14 bases left in between. Germline assignment: CDR1 SGHDT and CDR2 YYEEEE. This CDR3 region has 12 residues. The CDR3 region has the DNA TGTGCCAGCAGCTTCTCAGACAGATTAACTTTCTTT. Its protein is CASSFSDRLTFF.

This clone was observed once. The rearrangement joins TRBV10-3 to TRBJ2-3, with 11 bases fitting TRBD2. The CDR3 sequence is 15 residues long. With 7 bases clipped from V and 5 bases from J, the junction kept 8 bases outside the gene matches. Germline CDR1 reads ENHRY; CDR2 reads SYGVKD. CDR3: CAIKKIAGGQDTQYF. CDR3 DNA: TGTGCCATCAAAAAAATAGCGGGAGGGCAAGATACGCAGTATTTT.

The chain employs TRBV7-2 and TRBJ2-5; weak D call: TRBD1 (5 bases). The CDR3 contains 13 residues. V dropped 4 bases and J dropped 10 bases, with 16 bases sitting between them. The V gene's germline CDR1 is SGHTA and CDR2 FQGNSA. CDR3: CASSSDSSLRQYF. CDR3 nucleotides: TGTGCCAGCAGCTCCGACAGCAGCTTACGCCAGTACTTC.

The V and J genes are TRBV2 and TRBJ2-5, with 10 nucleotides matching TRBD2. This CDR3 comprises 18 residues. CDR1 SNHLY and CDR2 FYNNEI come from the germline V gene. V lost 8 bases to trimming and J lost 1 base; unmatched junction nucleotides: 16. The CDR3 DNA follows: TGTGCCAGCGGGGGACAGGTTACTAGCGGGATCCCCCAAGAGACCCAGTACTTC. Translating gives CASGGQVTSGIPQETQYF. Full variable domain (rest looked up from reference TRBV2 and TRBJ2-5): EPEVTQTPSHQVTQMGQEVILRCVPISNHLYFYWYRQILGQKVEFLVSFYNNEISEKSEIFDDQFSVERPDGSNFTLKIRSTKLEDSAMYFCASGGQVTSGIPQETQYFGPGTRLLVL.

Details on this clone: Other DNA sequences in this sample translate to the same CDR3. This rearrangement joins TRBV2 to TRBJ1-1; TRBD1 matches 9 bases. This CDR3 contains 13 residues. V trimming: 8 bases; J trimming: 1 base; junction bases outside the gene matches: 2. The germline CDR1 and CDR2 sequences are SNHLY and FYNNEI. The CDR3 DNA is TGTGCCAGCGAGGGACAGGGGAACACTGAAGCTTTCTTT. Translation gives CASEGQGNTEAFF.

The rearrangement uses TRBV5-6 and TRBJ1-2; tentatively, D is TRBD1 (6 bases). CDR1 and CDR2 from the germline V gene are SGHDT and YYEEEE. V was cut by 1 base and J by 4 bases, with 8 bases left in between. The CDR3 length is 13 residues. CDR3 residues: CASSLRGGYGYTF. As DNA, the CDR3 is TGTGCCAGCAGCTTGAGGGGGGGCTATGGCTACACCTTC.

The genes are TRBV4-1 and TRBJ2-1; 9 bases fit TRBD1. The CDR3 totals 15 residues. Germline lookup yields CDR1 MGHRA and CDR2 YSYEKL. V trimming: 3 bases; J trimming: 4 bases; junction bases outside the gene matches: 4. CDR3 sequence (DNA): TGCGCCAGCAGCCAGGACAGGGGCGGTTACAATGAGCAGTTCTTC. Protein sequence: CASSQDRGGYNEQFF.

This rearrangement joins TRBV6-1 to TRBJ2-3; a weak D match, TRBD1 (5 bases). V was trimmed by 3 bases and J by 3 bases, leaving 10 bases between them. CDR3 length: 14 residues. From germline, CDR1 is MNHNS and CDR2 SASEGT. The CDR3 here is CASSDGRETDTQYF. CDR3 DNA sequence: TGTGCCAGCAGTGATGGCAGGGAAACAGATACGCAGTATTTT.

The J gene is TRBJ1-4, the V gene TRBV29-1; 7 bases align to TRBD1. After removal of 0 bases from V and 4 bases from J, the junction contained 5 bases not matched to a gene. CDR3 size: 15 residues. The germline CDR1 and CDR2 sequences are SQVTM and ANQGSEA. CDR3 coding DNA: TGCAGCGTTGAAGAGTACGGGACAGTTAATGAAAAACTGTTTTTT. Its protein product is CSVEEYGTVNEKLFF.

This clone has only one observation. V usage is TRBV14 and J usage is TRBJ2-7, with TRBD2 matching over 11 bases. From germline, CDR1 is SGHDN and CDR2 FVKESK. The CDR3 spans 16 residues. V shed 4 bases, J shed 2 bases, and the junction held 7 bases outside the gene matches. This chain's CDR3 is CASSRTLAGGPYEQYF. The CDR3 nucleotides are TGTGCCAGCAGCCGTACTCTAGCGGGAGGACCCTACGAGCAGTACTTC. Full variable domain (missing parts from reference TRBV14 and TRBJ2-7): EAGVTQFPSHSVIEKGQTVTLRCDPISGHDNLYWYRRVMGKEIKFLLHFVKESKQDESGMPNNRFLAERTGGTYSTLKVQPAELEDSGVYFCASSRTLAGGPYEQYFGPGTRLTVT.

The chain links TRBV11-2 to TRBJ2-7, with D tentatively TRBD1 (5 bases). Germline-derived CDR1 and CDR2 are SGHAT and FQNNGV. The CDR3 is 13 residues long. V was clipped by 1 base and J by 2 bases, with 6 bases between them. The CDR3 DNA reads as TGTGCCAGCAGCTTAGCACAGGCCTACGAGCAGTACTTC. This encodes CASSLAQAYEQYF.

The V call is TRBV27, the J call TRBJ1-2, with a weak D call TRBD1 (6 bases). Per germline, CDR1 MNHEY and CDR2 SMNVEV (reference sequence). The CDR3 loop spans 14 amino acids. V was trimmed by 5 bases and J by 8 bases, leaving 18 bases between them. DNA of the CDR3: TGTGCCAGCAGTGGGGACCTGAGGGGGTCCGGCTACACCTTC. It specifies CASSGDLRGSGYTF.

This rearrangement joins TRBV5-1 to TRBJ2-3; D remains ambiguous. V lost 6 bases and J lost 0, with 8 bases in between. The length of the CDR3 is 13 residues. Looked up from germline, CDR1 is SGHRS and CDR2 is YFSETQ. The CDR3 loop is CASTYESTDTQYF. The CDR3 nucleotides are TGCGCCAGCACTTACGAGAGCACAGATACGCAGTATTTT.

This clone was seen a few times. J is TRBJ2-7 and V is TRBV20-1; D not resolved. The CDR3 contains 11 residues. V lost 8 bases to trimming and J lost 1 base, with 9 bases between them. The V gene's germline CDR1 is DFQATT and CDR2 SNEGSKA (reference sequence). The CDR3 protein is CSTGRSYEQYF. The CDR3 DNA follows: TGCAGTACCGGTCGTTCCTACGAGCAGTACTTC.